A single T cell receptor beta chain is shown here with its context. This clonotype has at least ten counts. Which antigen it targets is not known. Nothing much larger sits one base from this clone, and base qualities are not available. The donors were around 39 Caucasian individuals from Russia, aged roughly 6 to 100 years, who were systemically healthy. Each donor gave about 9.7 milliliters of peripheral blood, drawn into EDTA-treated Vacutainer tubes. Ficoll-Paque density-gradient centrifugation was used to isolate PBMCs, with at least 7 million obtained per sample. Trizol reagent was used to extract total RNA from the PBMCs, yielding at least 6 micrograms per sample. For every donor, flow cytometry on a PBMC aliquot measured the percentage of naive CD45RAhigh/CD27high T cells. The library was made by 5' RACE. The instrument was an Illumina HiSeq 2500. The second PCR ran for roughly 6 to 11 cycles and used a J-beta primer mix along with a sample-barcoded 5' primer. A unique molecular identifier was introduced onto each TCR beta cDNA molecule by a template-switch 5' adaptor carrying 12 random nucleotides. Each sample yielded at least 3 million CDR3-containing paired-end reads. First-strand cDNA was synthesized from all RNA with the Mint cDNA synthesis kit, primed by a TRBC-specific oligonucleotide. Following uracil-DNA glycosylase treatment, a first 18-cycle PCR with universal primers M1SS and BC2_uni_R was performed on all cDNA. Processing in the source paper ran as follows. For normalization, 1 million high-quality reads were randomly selected from each sample, with every read carrying a distinct molecular identifier. Instead of being binned into consensus sequences, reads that shared molecular identifiers were thrown out. MiTCR, set to a Q25 quality threshold and the strictest error-elimination algorithm, was used for CDR3 identification, clonotype clustering and error correction. Lower-bound total TCR beta diversity was estimated with a nonparametric unseen species model using Euler transformation. The raw public reads went through TCRdb reprocessing: fastp at Q25, MiXCR clone calling, in-frame beta chains kept. Rows with a matching CDR3 protein are joined into one entry that keeps the most common DNA and genes. The V and J calls and clone size are TCRdb's, not the authors'. In this sample the table shows about 1,800,000 distinct CDR3 sequences, 28% of which occur a single time. The ten biggest clones cover 7.7% of the sample.

This entry is derived from a study of blood T cells in healthy people across ages (dated by TCRdb to about 2015). General notes on the study: Template switching captured roughly one uniquely barcoded TCR beta cDNA molecule per two T cells in model experiments. To avoid experimental bias, donors of different ages were distributed randomly across sequencing lanes. Four age groups were formed from the donors: young (average 16 years), middle-aged (more than 35), aged (roughly 58) and long-lived (more than 75). To track age-related changes in TCR beta repertoire diversity, the study relied on deep sequencing normalized with unique cDNA molecular identifiers. Two additional independent replicas of 1 million unique cDNA reads from the same blood draw were analyzed for two donors (one aged 18 to 30 and one aged 80 or older).

Sequences LGHNA (CDR1) and YSLEER (CDR2) are obtained from the germline V gene. The germline ends are 20 bases apart after V is trimmed by 6 bases and J by 5 bases. Its CDR3 holds 15 amino acids, cysteine through phenylalanine. Left in the record is the CDR3 DNA by itself, 45 bases read in frame from the first base. General conclusions and limits of the study: Bulk unsorted PBMC profiling prevented conclusive comparison of naive and antigen-experienced compartments. Because the CMV infection status of the donors was unknown, age-related changes in expanded clonotypes may potentially have been confounded. The percentage of naive T cells measured by flow cytometry correlated strongly with observed TCR beta diversity. Observed TCR beta diversity per million T cells fell roughly linearly with age, and a significant reduction was already apparent by age approximately 41. Estimates of total diversity based on one million sequenced T cells were regarded as lower bounds and as underestimates. Compared with the aged group, more naive CD4+ T cells, fewer expanded clones and increased TCR diversity were shown by the long-lived group, suggesting age selection.

This sequence was found in a woman in her 30s in good health. Sequencing input: blood. The chain links TRBV4-3 with TRBJ2-7; matching of 6 bases hints at TRBD2 as the D gene. CDR3 sequence: CASSRGGGFLDEQYF. The nucleotide sequence is given as TGCGCCAGCAGTAGGGGAGGTGGCTTCCTAGACGAGCAGTACTTC.